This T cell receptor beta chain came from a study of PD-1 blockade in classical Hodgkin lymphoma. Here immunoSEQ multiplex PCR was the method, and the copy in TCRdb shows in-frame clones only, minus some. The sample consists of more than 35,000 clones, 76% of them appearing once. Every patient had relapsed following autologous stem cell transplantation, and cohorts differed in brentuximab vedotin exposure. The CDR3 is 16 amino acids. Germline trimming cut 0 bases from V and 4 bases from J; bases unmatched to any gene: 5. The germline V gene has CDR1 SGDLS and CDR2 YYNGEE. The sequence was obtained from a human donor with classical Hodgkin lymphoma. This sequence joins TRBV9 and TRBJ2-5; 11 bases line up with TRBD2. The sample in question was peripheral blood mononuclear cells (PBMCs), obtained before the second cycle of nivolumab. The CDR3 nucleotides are TGTGCCAGCAGCGTAGGACTAGCGGGGATGGGAGAGACCCAGTACTTC. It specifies CASSVGLAGMGETQYF.